This T cell receptor beta chain appears in the sequencing data of a study of T-cell reconstitution after alpha-beta-depleted transplantation in children. Study conclusions and caveats: At day 60, the high TCRbeta diversity found in some patients originated from recipient T cells and thymic progenitors that had survived. The study reportedly traced alpha-beta T cells about two months after transplant to several hundred expanded graft clones. T-cell counts and diversity were attributed mostly to newly produced T cells one year after transplant.

Unique molecular identifiers were used in preparing the TCRbeta library. TCRdb passed the PCR reads through MiXCR, listing each CDR3 protein once. The repertoire holds tens of thousands of distinct CDR3 sequences, with approximately 6.5% as singletons. Trimming took 0 bases from V and 0 from J, leaving 12 bases between them. Germline V gene data show CDR1 as LGHNA and CDR2 as YSLEER. The CDR3 extends over 18 amino acids. This clonotype was counted many times. Its specificity is not known. The sequence came from a child younger than two who had a stem cell transplant for acute myeloid leukemia, so the T cells may come from the graft donor. The sample in question was peripheral blood, obtained 60 days after TCRalphabeta/CD19-depleted stem cell transplant. V usage is TRBV4-3 and J usage is TRBJ1-6; the D is unclear. CDR3 DNA: TGCGCCAGCAGCCAAGAACCCGTCGGGAGCTCCTATAATTCACCCCTCCACTTT. Encoded protein: CASSQEPVGSSYNSPLHF.